The source of this T cell receptor (beta chain) is a study of T cell responses to AZD1222 COVID-19 vaccine. Germline V lookup: CDR1 MNHNS, CDR2 SASEGT. The length of the CDR3 is 16 residues. The V segment lost 2 bases and the J segment 5 bases; nucleotides outside the gene matches: 11. Assay used: immunoSEQ multiplex PCR; TCRdb lists only in-frame clones, some missing. Among tens of thousands of clones, about 94% were seen once, and the ten largest hold roughly 3%. Sequences were derived from peripheral blood, sampled 28 days after the second AZD1222 dose. The rearrangement uses TRBV6-1 and TRBJ2-5, with 7 nucleotides matching TRBD2. This sequence originates from an adult who received the AZD1222 COVID-19 vaccine. The CDR3 nucleotides read TGTGCCAGCAGTGAACGAGTTGCGGGGGAGGGGGAGACCCAGTACTTC. This codes for CASSERVAGEGETQYF.